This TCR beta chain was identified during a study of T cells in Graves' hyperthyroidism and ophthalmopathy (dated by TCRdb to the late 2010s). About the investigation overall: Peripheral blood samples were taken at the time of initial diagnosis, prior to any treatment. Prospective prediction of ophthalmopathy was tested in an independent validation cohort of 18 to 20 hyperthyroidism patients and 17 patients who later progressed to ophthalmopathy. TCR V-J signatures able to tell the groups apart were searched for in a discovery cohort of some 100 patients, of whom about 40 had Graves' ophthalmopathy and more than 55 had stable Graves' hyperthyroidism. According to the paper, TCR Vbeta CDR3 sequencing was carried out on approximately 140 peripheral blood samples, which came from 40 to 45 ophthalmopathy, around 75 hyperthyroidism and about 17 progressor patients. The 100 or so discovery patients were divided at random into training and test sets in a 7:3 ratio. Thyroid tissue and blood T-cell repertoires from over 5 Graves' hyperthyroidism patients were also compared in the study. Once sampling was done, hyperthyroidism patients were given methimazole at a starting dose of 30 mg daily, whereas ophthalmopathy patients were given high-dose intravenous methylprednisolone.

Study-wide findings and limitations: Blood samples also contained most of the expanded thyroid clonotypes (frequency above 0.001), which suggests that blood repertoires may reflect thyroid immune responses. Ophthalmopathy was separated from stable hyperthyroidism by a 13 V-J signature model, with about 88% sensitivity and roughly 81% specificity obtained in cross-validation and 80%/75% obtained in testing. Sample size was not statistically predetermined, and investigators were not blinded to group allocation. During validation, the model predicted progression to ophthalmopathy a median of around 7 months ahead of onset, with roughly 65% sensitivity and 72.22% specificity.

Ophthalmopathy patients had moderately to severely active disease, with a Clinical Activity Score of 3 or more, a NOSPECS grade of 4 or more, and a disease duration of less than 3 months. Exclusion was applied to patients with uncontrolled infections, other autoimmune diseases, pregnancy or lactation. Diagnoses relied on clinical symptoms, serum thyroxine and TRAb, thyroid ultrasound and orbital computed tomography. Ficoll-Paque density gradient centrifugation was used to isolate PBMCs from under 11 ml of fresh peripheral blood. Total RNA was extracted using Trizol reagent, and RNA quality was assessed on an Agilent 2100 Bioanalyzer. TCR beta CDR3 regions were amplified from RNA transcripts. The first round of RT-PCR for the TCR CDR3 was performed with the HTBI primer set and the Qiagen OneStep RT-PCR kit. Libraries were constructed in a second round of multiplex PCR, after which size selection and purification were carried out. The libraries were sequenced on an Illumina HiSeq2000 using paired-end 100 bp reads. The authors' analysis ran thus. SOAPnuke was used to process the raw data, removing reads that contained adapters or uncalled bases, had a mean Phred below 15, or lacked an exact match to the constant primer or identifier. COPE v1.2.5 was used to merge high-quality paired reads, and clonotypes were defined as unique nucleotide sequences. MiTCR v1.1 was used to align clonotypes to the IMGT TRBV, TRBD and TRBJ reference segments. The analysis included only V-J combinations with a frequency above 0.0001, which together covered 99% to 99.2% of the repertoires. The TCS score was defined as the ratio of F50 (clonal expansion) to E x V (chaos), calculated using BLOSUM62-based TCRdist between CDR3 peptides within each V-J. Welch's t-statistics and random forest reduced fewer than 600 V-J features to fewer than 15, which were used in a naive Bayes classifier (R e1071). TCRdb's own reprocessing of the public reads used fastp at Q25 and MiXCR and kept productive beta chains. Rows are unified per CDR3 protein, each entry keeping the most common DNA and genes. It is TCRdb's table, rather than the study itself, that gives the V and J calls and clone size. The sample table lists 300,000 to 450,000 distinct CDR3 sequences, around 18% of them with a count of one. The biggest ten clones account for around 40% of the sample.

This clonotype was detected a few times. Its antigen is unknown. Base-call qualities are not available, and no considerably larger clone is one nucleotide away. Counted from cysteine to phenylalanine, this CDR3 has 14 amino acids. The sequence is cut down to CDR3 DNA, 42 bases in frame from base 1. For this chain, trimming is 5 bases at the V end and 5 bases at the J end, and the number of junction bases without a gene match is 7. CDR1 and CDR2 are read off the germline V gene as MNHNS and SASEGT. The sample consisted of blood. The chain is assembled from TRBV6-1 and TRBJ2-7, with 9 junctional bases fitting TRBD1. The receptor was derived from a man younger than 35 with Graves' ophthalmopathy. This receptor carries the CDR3 CASSQRTGVDEQYF. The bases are TGTGCCAGCAGTCAGAGGACAGGGGTGGACGAGCAGTACTTC.